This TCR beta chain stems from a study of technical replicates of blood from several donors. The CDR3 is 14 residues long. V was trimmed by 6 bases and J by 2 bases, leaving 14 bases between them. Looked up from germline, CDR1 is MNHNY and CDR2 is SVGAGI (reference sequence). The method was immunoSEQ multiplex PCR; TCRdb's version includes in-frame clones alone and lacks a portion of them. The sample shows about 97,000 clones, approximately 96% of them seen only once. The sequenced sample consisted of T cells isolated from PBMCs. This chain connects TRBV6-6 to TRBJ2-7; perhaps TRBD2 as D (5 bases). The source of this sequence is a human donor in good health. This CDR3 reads CASSNWLAAYEQYF. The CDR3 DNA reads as TGTGCCAGCAGCAACTGGCTAGCTGCCTACGAGCAGTACTTC.